This T cell receptor (beta chain) was recovered during a study of OX40 agonist ivuxolimab in advanced cancers. Study context: People who had prior anti-PD-1, anti-PD-L1 or anti-CTLA-4 therapy could take part, and approximately 43% had some.

Enrollment shut out patients with autoimmune disease history or systemic immunosuppression. The investigators sampled blood at baseline, at cycle 4 day 1, and at cycle 7 day 1. Sequencing used immunoSEQ multiplex PCR; TCRdb keeps in-frame clones, though not all of them. The profile shows around 26,000 clones, over 70% of them singletons. Germline-derived CDR1 and CDR2 are SGDLS and YYNGEE. CDR3 length equals 14 residues. Trimming cost V 0 bases and J 1 base, with 7 bases left between them. The material sequenced was CD4+ or CD8+ T cells sorted from blood, taken in a trial of the OX40 agonist ivuxolimab. The chain has TRBV9 and TRBJ1-1; maybe TRBD1 (6 bases). The source of this sequence is an adult with an advanced solid tumor such as melanoma, head and neck, liver or kidney cancer. The CDR3 is CASSVEGGNTEAFF. The CDR3 DNA is TGTGCCAGCAGCGTAGAGGGGGGGAACACTGAAGCTTTCTTT.